This TCR beta chain was sequenced for a study of blood T cells in healthy people across ages. Samples each yielded at least 5 micrograms of total RNA. Between the trimmed V and J ends, which lost 3 bases and 5 bases, there was a span of 10 bases. Germline V gene data show CDR1 as DFQATT and CDR2 as SNEGSKA (reference sequence). The length of the CDR3 is 12 residues. Sample-barcoded 5' priming and a J-beta primer mix drove a second PCR of 7 to 11 cycles. TCRdb reprocessed the 5' RACE reads via MiXCR and lists one record per CDR3 protein. The table includes some 920,000 distinct CDR3 sequences, about 51% detected once.

Specimen: blood. This clonotype originated in a woman in her fifties or sixties in good health. The gene calls are TRBV20-1 and TRBJ2-5; TRBD2 might be the D (6 bases). The CDR3 nucleotides read TGCAGTGCTAGTCTGCGGGACGAGACCCAGTACTTC. Amino acid sequence: CSASLRDETQYF.